The rows below give T cell receptor beta chains drawn from one sample of a study of T-cell memory formation after mild COVID-19. TCRdb called the 5' RACE reads again in MiXCR, with one record for every CDR3 protein. This table has about 390,000 distinct CDR3 sequences, about 15% appearing once. The sample was PBMCs or a T cell subset sorted from them (not recorded which). The source is a man younger than 30 who had mild COVID-19 (a few samples of this study predate the infection). Cell type and time point are not known. Each CDR3 is given with its conserved first and last residue. The D gene is left open where the match is weak. Not every row has a clone size; where given, it reads once, few, many or a size class.

D	V	J	size	CDR3	DNA
-	TRBV7-2	TRBJ2-5	few	CASSLAASSGQETQYF	TGTGCCAGCAGCTTAGCTGCTAGCTCGGGCCAAGAGACCCAGTACTTC
-	TRBV6-2/TRBV6-3	TRBJ2-1	-	CASSGTEYGEQFF	TGTGCCAGCAGTGGGACTGAGTATGGTGAGCAGTTCTTC
-	TRBV12-3/TRBV12-4	TRBJ1-6	few	CASSSRGGGDNSPLHF	TGTGCCAGCAGTTCCCGAGGGGGGGGTGACAATTCACCCCTCCACTTT
-	TRBV4-2	TRBJ2-3	few	CASSLGANRMTSTDTQYF	TGTGCCAGCAGCCTCGGGGCGAACCGGATGACTAGCACAGATACGCAGTATTTT
-	TRBV20-1	TRBJ1-1	few	CSGSKNTEAFF	TGCAGTGGGTCTAAGAACACTGAAGCTTTCTTT
TRBD2	TRBV9	TRBJ2-1	few	CASSPGTSGGDYNEQFF	TGTGCCAGCAGCCCTGGGACTAGCGGGGGGGATTACAATGAGCAGTTCTTC
-	TRBV12-3/TRBV12-4	TRBJ2-1	few	CASSLGWREQFF	TGTGCCAGCAGTTTAGGATGGCGCGAGCAGTTCTTC
-	TRBV2	TRBJ2-6	-	CASERSGANVLTF	TGTGCCAGCGAGAGATCTGGGGCCAACGTCCTGACTTTC
-	TRBV7-6	TRBJ2-7	few	CASSPDTYSYEQYF	TGTGCCAGCAGCCCAGACACTTACTCCTACGAGCAGTACTTC
-	TRBV6-5	TRBJ2-7	-	CASTPHAGTYEQYF	TGTGCCAGCACCCCCCACGCAGGGACATACGAGCAGTACTTC